This T cell receptor (beta chain) was obtained from a study of T cells in localized non-small cell lung cancer. Findings and limits, study-wide: Tumor trailed uninvolved adjacent lung in T cell clonality, which peaked there. Longer overall survival accompanied higher blood T cell density.

Profiling relied on immunoSEQ multiplex PCR, and the TCRdb table lists in-frame clones only, not all of them. Of 20,000 to 25,000 clones in the sample, around 85% were seen once. A note on this clone: The antigen remains undetermined. The junction shows a germline mismatch at one end, possibly a read error.

The receptor's source is a man between 40 and 69 years old with stage II squamous cell lung carcinoma. This specimen consisted of PBMCs, obtained before any cancer treatment.

CDR3 sequence (DNA): TGTGCCAGCAGCTTGGGACAGGGACTCTATTTT. Encoded protein: CASSLGQGLYF. The gene calls are TRBV5-6 and TRBJ1-1; 7 bases fit TRBD1. The CDR3 is 11 amino acids. Germline loops: CDR1 SGHDT, CDR2 YYEEEE.